This T cell receptor (beta chain) was captured in a study of beta chain features in type 1 diabetes (dated 2018 in TCRdb). For context, the study as a whole: Patients and healthy donors did not differ in mean age, gender distribution, total cell number or subset yield. A total of over 95,000,000 sorted cells were examined across all samples, and RNA yield correlated strongly with the number of cells per subset. In the study, recently diagnosed type 1 diabetes patients and matched healthy donors were compared on the TCRB repertoires of their sorted circulating CD4+ T cell subsets. Whereas all 28 donors provided naive and central memory subsets, regulatory and stem cell-like memory subsets were isolated from just 8 patients and about 8 healthy donors. The paper's findings and limits, for the study overall: PCR may preferentially amplify shorter templates, but because patient and control samples were amplified and corrected together, any resulting skew would affect both groups equally. HLA sub-analyses involved small numbers of individuals, so any influence of HLA type on TCRB rearrangement remained unresolved. A moderate but significant shortening of TCRB CDR3 length was observed in type 1 diabetes patients in all four CD4+ subsets. The naive, central memory and regulatory TCRB repertoires appeared to resemble one another more closely among patients than among healthy donors. At VDJ recombination sites, patients with type 1 diabetes made fewer insertions and deleted more nucleotides, a pattern implying thymic rearrangement abnormalities. Because cDNA rather than genomic DNA was sequenced, highly expressing activated cells could have been over-represented, although no difference in activation and CD3 levels was found between groups.

Each donor gave one peripheral blood draw, averaging approximately 0.12 L, which was collected into heparinised tubes. A BD FACSAria II was used to sort naive, central memory, regulatory and stem cell-like memory CD4+ T cells with a panel that included CD45RO, CCR7, CD25, CD127, CD95 and CD27. A purity above 98% was achieved for all sorted populations. Right away, PBMCs were isolated by Lymphoprep density gradient centrifugation and were stained directly, with no culture step. To minimize batch effects, samples were stained and sorted in pairs, one healthy donor with one patient per experiment. This clone showed up just a few times. The target of this receptor is not known. Base quality data are lacking; no much larger clone is found one base away. The entire amount of isolated RNA was reverse transcribed using the High Capacity cDNA Reverse Transcription Kit, so the sequenced TCRB transcripts were expressed ones. Deep immunoSEQ sequencing was performed on naive, central memory and regulatory T cell samples, with an average of roughly 3.6 million total reads per sample. Sorted cells were lysed in RLT buffer and RNA was extracted with DNase-treated RNeasy Micro or Mini kits, depending on cell number. Each cell subset was processed on its own to prevent cross-contamination, while patient and healthy donor samples were processed together. The immunoSEQ multiplex PCR was used to amplify TCRB sequences from cDNA, yielding 87-bp fragments that span the CDR3 region. The amplicons were sequenced using the Illumina HiSeq platform. The study's own analysis went as follows. PCR bias was corrected computationally using synthetic template baselines, and reads within Hamming distance 2 were collapsed, with unmergeable singletons discarded. Reads were aligned against IMGT so that V, D and J genes, CDR3 length and insertions or deletions at six rearrangement sites could be assigned. Within each subset, clonotype counts were normalized to sorted cell number, and only after that were true diversity and Gini coefficients computed with the tcR R package. The overlap coefficient, calculated on TCRB nucleotide sequences, was used to measure repertoire sharing. The source is immuneACCESS, and TCRdb retained only in-frame sequences with V and J called. Part of the clones is not carried over; for the studies checked, unresolved V genes explain less than half of this, and the remainder is unexplained. V and J calls and clone size follow that table, whereas D and trimming were derived from the DNA. Across this sample there are roughly 53,000 clones, with less than 55% seen only once. Approximately 1.4% of the sample is in the top ten clones.

The germline V gene sets CDR1 to SGHRS and CDR2 to YFSETQ. Spanning cysteine to phenylalanine, the CDR3 consists of 15 amino acids. Only the CDR3 part of the read is kept: 45 bases, read in frame from the first base. V is trimmed back by 5 bases and J by 3 bases, and the junction contains 9 bases that no gene match accounts for. Recombination connected TRBV5-1 to TRBJ2-7; the central 9 bases match TRBD2. The sequence was collected from a man aged 25-45 years with type 1 diabetes. The sample taken for sequencing was Tregs from blood. The cell subset or site label of this sample denotes: regulatory CD4+ T cells. The DNA sequence is TGCGCCAGCAGGCCTCTAGCGGGACTAAACTACGAGCAGTACTTC. Translated, this gives CASRPLAGLNYEQYF. Reference TRBV5-1 and TRBJ2-7 proteins supply the regions before and after the CDR3; the full variable domain is: KAGVTQTPRYLIKTRGQQVTLSCSPISGHRSVSWYQQTPGQGLQFLFEYFSETQRNKGNFPGRFSGRQFSNSRSEMNVSTLELGDSALYLCASRPLAGLNYEQYFGPGTRLTVT.